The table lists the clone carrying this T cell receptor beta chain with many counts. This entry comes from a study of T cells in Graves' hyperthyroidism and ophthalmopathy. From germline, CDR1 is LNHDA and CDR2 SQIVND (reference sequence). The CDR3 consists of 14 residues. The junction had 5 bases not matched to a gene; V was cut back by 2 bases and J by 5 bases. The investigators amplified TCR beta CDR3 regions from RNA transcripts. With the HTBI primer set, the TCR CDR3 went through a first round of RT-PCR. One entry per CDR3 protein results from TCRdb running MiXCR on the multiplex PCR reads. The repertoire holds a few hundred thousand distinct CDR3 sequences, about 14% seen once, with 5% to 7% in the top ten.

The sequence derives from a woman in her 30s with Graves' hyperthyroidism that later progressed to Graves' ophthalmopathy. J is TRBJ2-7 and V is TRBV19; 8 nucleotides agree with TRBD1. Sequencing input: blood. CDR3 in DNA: TGTGCCAGTAGTATACAGGGGGCAAACGACGAGCAGTACTTC. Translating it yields CASSIQGANDEQYF.